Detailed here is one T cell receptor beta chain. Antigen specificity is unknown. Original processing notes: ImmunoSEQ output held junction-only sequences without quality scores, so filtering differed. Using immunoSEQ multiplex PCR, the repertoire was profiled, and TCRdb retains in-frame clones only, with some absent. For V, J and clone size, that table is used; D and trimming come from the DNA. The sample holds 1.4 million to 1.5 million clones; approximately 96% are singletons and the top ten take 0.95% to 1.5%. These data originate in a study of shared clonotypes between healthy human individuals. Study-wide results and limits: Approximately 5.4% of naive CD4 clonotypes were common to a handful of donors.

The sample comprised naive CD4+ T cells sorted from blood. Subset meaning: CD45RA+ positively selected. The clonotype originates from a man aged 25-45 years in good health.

CDR3 sequence (DNA): TGCAGCGTTGATGACAGGGGGGATGGGGCCAACGTCCTGACTTTC. This translates into CSVDDRGDGANVLTF. This rearrangement joins TRBV29-1 to TRBJ2-6, with TRBD1 matching over 9 bases. The V gene end was trimmed by 3 bases and the J gene end by 3 bases; junction bases not matched to a gene: 3. Germline CDR1 SQVTM, CDR2 ANQGSEA. The CDR3 sequence is 15 residues long. Full variable domain (remainder filled in from reference TRBV29-1 and TRBJ2-6): SAVISQKPSRDICQRGTSLTIQCQVDSQVTMMFWYRQQPGQSLTLIATANQGSEATYESGFVIDKFPISRPNLTFSTLTVSNMSPEDSSIYLCSVDDRGDGANVLTFGAGSRLTVL.